This T cell receptor (beta chain) was recovered during a study of persistence of HIV-infected CD4 T cells. Study at large: Donors were ART-treated; their CMV- and Gag-responding CD4+ T cells were isolated.

Cells were stimulated with overlapping HIV-1 Gag 15-mer peptides. CD40L-negative CD69-negative CD45RO-high memory CD4+ T cells were sorted as populations depleted of antigen-responding cells. Donors had CD4+ T cell counts above 400 cells/uL and were CMV-seropositive. Findings and caveats of the study: TCR oligoclonality correlated with proviral oligoclonality in the same sorted populations. CMV- and Gag-responding cells had lower TCRbeta richness than CD3/CD28-responding cells.

Only a few counts were recorded for this clone. The antigen is unknown. With V trimmed by 2 bases and J by 6 bases, 9 bases remained unmatched. The CDR3 has 16 amino acids. Per germline, CDR1 SGHVS and CDR2 FQNEAQ. Sequencing used immunoSEQ version 4 in survey mode. Sequencing was performed with immunoSEQ multiplex PCR; in TCRdb, only in-frame clones are kept and a portion is missing. The table includes 30,000 to 35,000 clones, approximately 80% detected once. The receptor's source is an adult woman with HIV who was CMV-seropositive. This chain connects TRBV7-8 to TRBJ2-1, with TRBD2 matching 8 bases. Sample: CD4+ T cells sorted from PBMCs after roughly 19-hour stimulation, taken from a patient who received antiretroviral therapy. CDR3 amino acids: CASSLKRERFRNEQFF. The DNA of the CDR3 is TGTGCCAGCAGCTTAAAGCGGGAGAGGTTCCGCAATGAGCAGTTCTTC.